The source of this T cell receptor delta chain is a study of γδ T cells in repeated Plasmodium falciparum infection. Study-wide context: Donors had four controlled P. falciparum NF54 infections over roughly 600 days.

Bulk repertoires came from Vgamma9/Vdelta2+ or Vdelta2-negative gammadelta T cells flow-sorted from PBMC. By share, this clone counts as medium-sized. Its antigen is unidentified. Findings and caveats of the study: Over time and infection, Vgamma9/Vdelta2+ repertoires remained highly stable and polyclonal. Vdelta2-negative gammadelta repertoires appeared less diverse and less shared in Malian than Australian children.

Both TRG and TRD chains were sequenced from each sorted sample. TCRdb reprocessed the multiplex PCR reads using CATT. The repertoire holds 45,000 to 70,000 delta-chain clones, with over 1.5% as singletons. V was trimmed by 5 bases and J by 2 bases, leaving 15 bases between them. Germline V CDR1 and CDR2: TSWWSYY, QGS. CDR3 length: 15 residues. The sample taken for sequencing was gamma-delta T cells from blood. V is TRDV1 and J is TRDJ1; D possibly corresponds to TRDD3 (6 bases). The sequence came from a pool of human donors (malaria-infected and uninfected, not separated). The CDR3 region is CALGRRRWGTDKLIF. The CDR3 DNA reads TGTGCTCTTGGGCGTCGCCGTTGGGGGACCGATAAACTCATCTTT.